These T cell receptor beta chains were read from a single sample in a study of blood T cell repertoires in COVID-19. Profiled with immunoSEQ multiplex PCR; TCRdb holds only in-frame clones, not every one. The sample shows around 150,000 clones, about 85% of them seen only once. The sample comprised peripheral blood. Receptors originate from a human donor with acute or convalescent COVID-19. The donor label of this sample is uncertain. CDR3s leave out the opening cysteine and the closing phenylalanine or tryptophan. The order of the fields is CDR3 protein, J gene, V gene.

cdr3_aa: ASSLLSTTGSSAGNTIY
j_call: TRBJ1-3
v_call: TRBV7-8

cdr3_aa: ASSLGQGTGNYGYT
j_call: TRBJ1-2
v_call: TRBV5-1

cdr3_aa: SASHGAGEDNEQF
j_call: TRBJ2-1
v_call: TRBV20-1

cdr3_aa: ASSPSYELF
j_call: TRBJ2-2
v_call: TRBV3-1/TRBV3-2

cdr3_aa: ASSPLAGGTRGQF
j_call: TRBJ2-1
v_call: TRBV4-1

cdr3_aa: ASSYGRAANQPQH
j_call: TRBJ1-5
v_call: TRBV6-5

cdr3_aa: ASSLVAGNYEQY
j_call: TRBJ2-7
v_call: TRBV7-8

cdr3_aa: ASSRDRNTEAF
j_call: TRBJ1-1
v_call: TRBV7-8

cdr3_aa: AWSRDRGNQPQH
j_call: TRBJ1-5
v_call: TRBV30

cdr3_aa: ASNPGGRANYGYT
j_call: TRBJ1-2
v_call: TRBV7-3

cdr3_aa: ASSPIRGGPNTGELF
j_call: TRBJ2-2
v_call: TRBV7-7